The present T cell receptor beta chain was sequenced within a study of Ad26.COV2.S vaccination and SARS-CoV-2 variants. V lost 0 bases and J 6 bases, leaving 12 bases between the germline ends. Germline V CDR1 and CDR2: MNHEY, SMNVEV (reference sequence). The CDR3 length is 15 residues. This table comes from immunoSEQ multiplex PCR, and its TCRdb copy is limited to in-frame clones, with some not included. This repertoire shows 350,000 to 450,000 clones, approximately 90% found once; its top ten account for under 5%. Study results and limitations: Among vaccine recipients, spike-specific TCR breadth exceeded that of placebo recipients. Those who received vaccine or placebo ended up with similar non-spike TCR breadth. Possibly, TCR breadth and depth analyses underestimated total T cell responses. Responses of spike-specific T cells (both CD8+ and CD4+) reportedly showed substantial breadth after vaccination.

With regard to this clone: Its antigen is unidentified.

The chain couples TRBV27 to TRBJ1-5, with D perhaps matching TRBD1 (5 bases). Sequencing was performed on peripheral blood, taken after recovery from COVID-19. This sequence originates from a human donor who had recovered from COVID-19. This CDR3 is CASSLSGGIAQPQHF. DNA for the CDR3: TGTGCCAGCAGTTTATCGGGGGGAATAGCTCAGCCCCAGCATTTT.